This T cell receptor (beta chain) derives from a study of blood T cell repertoires in COVID-19. Study-level information: Both acute and convalescent COVID-19 samples were obtained from the United States, Italy and Spain. Nucleic acid was either cDNA or gDNA, and it came from T cells, B-cell-depleted T cells, or PBMCs.

Per the original methods: Reference gene primer amplification gave estimated nucleated cell counts. Clones were sequenced by immunoSEQ multiplex PCR, and TCRdb holds only the in-frame ones, with some missing. That table furnishes V, J and clone size, whereas the DNA furnished D and trimming. Of over 100,000 clones in the sample, 65% to 85% were seen once. The CDR3 extends over 15 amino acids. Germline V gene data show CDR1 as LGHDT and CDR2 as YNNKEL (reference sequence). Trimming cost V 2 bases and J 1 base, with 9 bases left between them. V is TRBV3-1 (or the pseudogene TRBV3-2) and J is TRBJ1-5, with a possible D match to TRBD1 (6 bases). What was sequenced was peripheral blood. The TCR originated in a woman in her sixties or seventies with acute or convalescent COVID-19. In DNA, the CDR3 is TGTGCCAGCAGCCAATCCGGACAGAGCAATCAGCCCCAGCATTTT. This sequence encodes CASSQSGQSNQPQHF.